This T cell receptor (beta chain) was identified during a study of blood T cell repertoires in COVID-19. TCRdb's table, derived via immunoSEQ multiplex PCR, lists solely in-frame clones and lacks some. The sample includes 200,000 or so clones, about 88% of them seen just once. This clone was seen just once. This CDR3 has 12 residues. V lost 2 bases, J lost 9 bases, and 8 bases lay in between. The specimen was peripheral blood. The rearrangement joins TRBV12-3 or TRBV12-4 to TRBJ2-1; D call uncertain. This clonotype was sampled from a man aged 65-85 years with active or convalescent COVID-19. The CDR3 region has the DNA TGTGCCAGCAGTTTAACCGATAGTGAGCAGTTCTTC. Its protein product is CASSLTDSEQFF.